Sequencing of this T cell receptor beta chain was carried out in a study of Graves' ophthalmopathy and Graves' hyperthyroidism. CDR1 and CDR2 from the germline V gene are LNHDA and SQIVND (reference sequence). The CDR3 loop spans 15 amino acids. V lost 6 bases and J lost 3, with 15 bases in between. Notes on the study in general: Most expanded clonotypes in thyroid above 0.001 frequency also showed up in blood.

Patients were left out if they had other autoimmune diseases, uncontrolled infections, pregnancy or lactation. Diagnosis used clinical symptoms, serum thyroxine, TRAb, thyroid ultrasound and orbital computed tomography. Amplification of the TCR beta CDR3 regions used RNA transcripts (as template). RT-PCR with HTBI primers came first, then second-round multiplex PCR. TCRdb analysed the multiplex PCR reads with MiXCR anew, one entry per CDR3 protein. The sample consists of 620,000 or so distinct CDR3 sequences, about 20% of them appearing once. This clonotype was detected ten times or more. Its specificity is unknown.

The clonotype was recovered from a woman under 30 with stable Graves' hyperthyroidism. Some clones in this sample may be carry-over from other donors' samples. This chain connects TRBV19 to TRBJ1-5; D possibly corresponds to TRBD1 (6 bases). The sequencing input was peripheral blood. CDR3 DNA sequence: TGTGCCAGTAGCCCGAGGGACATCCCCAATCAGCCCCAGCATTTT. This gives the protein CASSPRDIPNQPQHF.